This T cell receptor beta chain was found in a study of blood T cell repertoires in COVID-19. Whole-study context: Material from acute and convalescent COVID-19 was sourced from the United States, Italy and Spain. T cells, B-cell-depleted T cells, or PBMCs provided the cDNA or gDNA that served as material.

Under the authors' procedure: From reference gene primer amplification, estimates of nucleated cell counts were derived. Sequenced by immunoSEQ multiplex PCR; TCRdb stores in-frame clones only, minus some. That table furnishes V, J and clone size, whereas the DNA furnished D and trimming. Altogether about 180,000 clones are present, about four fifths being singletons, with the ten largest covering 7% to 10%. The CDR3 is 17 residues long. The specimen sequenced was peripheral blood. This receptor was taken from a woman aged 55-75 years with COVID-19, enrolled during active disease. The chain recombines TRBV21-1 with TRBJ2-5; TRBD1 is taken as the D call from the table, unchecked against the DNA. TRBV21-1 has pseudogene status. The CDR3 protein is CASTLPTRDRGRETQYF. The CDR3 DNA sequence: TGTGCCAGCACCCTTCCCACCCGGGACAGGGGGAGAGAGACCCAGTACTTC.